Listed here are 28 T cell receptor beta chains from one sample, sequenced in a study of T cell repertoires in cytomegalovirus infection. Each CDR3 protein is one row after TCRdb ran MiXCR on the reads. Seen here are hundreds of thousands of distinct CDR3 sequences, around 30% observed once, and the top ten hold 18%. These receptors lack a known antigen. The source material was cultured PBMCs, sampled from culture after CMV antigen stimulation. Source of these receptors: a human donor in good health (CMV status not recorded). Some clones in this sample may be carry-over from other donors' samples.

This clonotype was found a few times. V usage is TRBV7-2 and J usage is TRBJ2-3; 10 nucleotides agree with TRBD2. Unmatched junction bases numbered 10, after V lost 1 base and J lost 6 bases. CDR1 is SGHTA and CDR2 is FQGNSA in the germline V gene. This CDR3 has 17 amino acids. CDR3 nucleotide sequence: TGTGCCAGCAGCTTAGGAGGCAGCGGGGGGGCTCGGGATACGCAGTATTTT. Residues: CASSLGGSGGARDTQYF.

The chain links TRBV20-1 to TRBJ1-5, with D hard to call. The germline gives CDR1 DFQATT, CDR2 SNEGSKA (reference sequence). The CDR3 extends over 14 amino acids. V gave up 6 bases and J gave up 4 bases, with 16 bases separating them. The CDR3 DNA is TGCAGTGCACGCACCGGGCCCTCTAATCAGCCCCAGCATTTT. It codes for CSARTGPSNQPQHF.

The chain combines TRBV5-1 with TRBJ2-1; 7 bases align to TRBD2. The CDR3 extends over 14 amino acids. Germline lookup yields CDR1 SGHRS and CDR2 YFSETQ. V lost 5 bases to trimming and J lost 0 bases; unmatched junction nucleotides: 2. Written as DNA, the CDR3 is TGCGCCAGCAGGCTAGCGGCCTCCTACAATGAGCAGTTCTTC. Translating gives CASRLAASYNEQFF.

This clonotype has ten or more counts. The J gene is TRBJ2-3, the V gene TRBV7-2; no firm D call. CDR3 length: 11 residues. Germline V gene lookup returns CDR1 SGHTA and CDR2 FQGNSA. V shed 7 bases and J shed 6 bases, with 8 bases lying between them. For the CDR3, the DNA is TGTGCCAGCACCCTGGGCGATACGCAGTATTTT. Amino acid sequence: CASTLGDTQYF. Based on the CDR3 plus reference TRBV7-2 and TRBJ2-3, the full variable domain is GAGVSQSPSNKVTEKGKDVELRCDPISGHTALYWYRQSLGQGLEFLIYFQGNSAPDKSGLPSDRFSAERTGGSVSTLTIQRTQQEDSAVYLCASTLGDTQYFGPGTRLTVL.

This clonotype has just a few counts. This chain joins TRBV7-9 and TRBJ2-7, with no clear D. The V gene's germline CDR1 is SEHNR and CDR2 FQNEAQ (reference sequence). The CDR3 is 14 residues long. The V end lost 6 bases, the J end lost 3 bases, and 15 bases lay between the germline ends. The CDR3 DNA reads as TGTGCCAGCAGGCCGTCGGGTCCCGTCTACGAGCAGTACTTC. It codes for CASRPSGPVYEQYF.

The chain recombines TRBV2 with TRBJ2-7; possibly TRBD1 or TRBD2 for D (5 bases each). The CDR3 contains 13 residues. CDR1 and CDR2 (germline): SNHLY, FYNNEI. Between the trimmed V and J ends, which lost 5 bases and 3 bases, there was a span of 11 bases. CDR3 protein: CASSPGTRYEQYF. CDR3 sequence (DNA): TGTGCCAGCAGTCCCGGGACGCGCTACGAGCAGTACTTC.

Worth noting for this clonotype: Sequence at one end of the junction differs from germline and may be a read error. The V gene is TRBV20-1, the J gene TRBJ2-7; 8 nucleotides agree with TRBD1. Per germline, CDR1 DFQATT and CDR2 SNEGSKA (reference sequence). CDR3 length equals 14 residues. The CDR3 sequence: CSARGQGLKYEQYF. CDR3 coding DNA: TGCAGTGCGAGAGGACAGGGTTTGAAGTACGAGCAGTACTTC.

This sequence joins TRBV20-1 and TRBJ2-5; 8 bases are a match to TRBD1. V gave up 3 bases and J gave up 4 bases; unmatched junction bases: 13. CDR1 is DFQATT, CDR2 SNEGSKA, per germline (reference sequence). The CDR3 covers 16 residues. The CDR3 DNA follows: TGCAGTGCTAGGATCTTCTGGGACAGGCAGGGAGAGACCCAGTACTTC. The encoded protein is CSARIFWDRQGETQYF.

The gene calls are TRBV7-9 and TRBJ2-7, with D possibly TRBD2 on 6 matching bases. This CDR3 is built from 16 residues. The V gene lost 5 bases and the J gene lost 3 bases, with 20 bases spanning the gap. CDR1 and CDR2 from the germline V gene are SEHNR and FQNEAQ (reference sequence). The CDR3 nucleotides are TGTGCCAGCAGCGCCCTAGTGGGGACTGCCATCTACGAGCAGTACTTC. As protein: CASSALVGTAIYEQYF.

This clonotype was found a few times. This chain uses TRBV10-3 with TRBJ2-7; 8 bases match TRBD2. Germline V gene lookup returns CDR1 ENHRY and CDR2 SYGVKD. This CDR3 region has 13 residues. Germline trimming cut 6 bases from V and 3 bases from J; bases unmatched to any gene: 4. The CDR3 bases are TGTGCCATCAGCACCAGCGGGAGCTACGAGCAGTACTTC. Its translation is CAISTSGSYEQYF.

The chain joins TRBV20-1 to TRBJ2-1; 8 bases are a match to TRBD2. V shed 1 base and J 0 bases; nucleotides not matched to a gene: 5. CDR1 and CDR2 from the germline V gene are DFQATT and SNEGSKA (reference sequence). CDR3 length: 16 amino acids. CDR3 sequence reads: CSARVRSGSSYNEQFF. The CDR3 DNA follows: TGCAGTGCTAGAGTTAGGAGCGGGAGCTCCTACAATGAGCAGTTCTTC.

J is TRBJ1-1 and V is TRBV4-1; D unresolved. Germline CDR1 and CDR2: MGHRA and YSYEKL. V was cut by 0 bases and J by 3 bases, with 11 bases left in between. The CDR3 spans 15 residues. For the CDR3, the DNA is TGCGCCAGCAGCCAAGATCGGAGCCGGGACACTGAAGCTTTCTTT. It is translated as CASSQDRSRDTEAFF.

The chain joins TRBV7-9 to TRBJ1-3; D gene uncertain. This CDR3 spans 15 amino acids. Germline V lookup: CDR1 SEHNR, CDR2 FQNEAQ (reference sequence). The V end lost 5 bases, the J end lost 0 bases, and 11 bases lay between the germline ends. The CDR3 is CASSPWMYSGNTIYF. The DNA of the CDR3 is TGTGCCAGCAGCCCATGGATGTACTCTGGAAACACCATATATTTT.

This clonotype was seen a single time. This chain uses TRBV10-3 with TRBJ2-2; D unclear. The V and J ends lost 6 bases and 6 bases respectively, with 14 bases between them. CDR1 is ENHRY, CDR2 SYGVKD, per germline. The CDR3 sequence is 14 residues long. The chain's CDR3 is CAIRDSASPGELFF. In DNA, the CDR3 is TGTGCCATCAGAGACTCCGCTTCGCCCGGGGAGCTGTTTTTT.

The chain employs TRBV7-2 and TRBJ2-5; 7 bases line up with TRBD2. Trimming at V came to 0 bases and at J to 12 bases, leaving 7 bases not matched to a gene. This CDR3 region has 13 residues. Germline-derived CDR1 and CDR2 are SGHTA and FQGNSA. For the CDR3, the DNA is TGTGCCAGCAGCTTAGCGATAGCGGGTTTCGAGTACTTC. Translated: CASSLAIAGFEYF.

This clonotype was seen only a few times. CDR3 region: CASSYYADSLGDIQYF. Here the CDR3 DNA reads TGTGCCAGCAGTTATTATGCGGACAGTCTAGGGGACATTCAGTACTTC. The V gene is TRBV6-6, the J gene TRBJ2-4; TRBD1 might be the D (6 bases). The CDR3 extends over 16 amino acids. Trimming left V 3 bases short and J 8 bases short, with 20 bases between. CDR1 and CDR2 (germline): MNHNY, SVGAGI (reference sequence).

The V call is TRBV20-1, the J call TRBJ2-1; a weak D match, TRBD1 (6 bases). This CDR3 contains 14 residues. Per germline, CDR1 DFQATT and CDR2 SNEGSKA (reference sequence). V was clipped by 3 bases and J by 7 bases, with 16 bases between them. CDR3 residues: CSASGRGSGNEQFF. The DNA for the CDR3 is TGCAGTGCTAGTGGCAGGGGATCAGGGAATGAGCAGTTCTTC.

The rearrangement uses TRBV6-1 and TRBJ1-6; D ambiguous. CDR3 size: 13 residues. The ends were cut back, 4 bases at V and 7 bases at J, with 8 bases in the middle. CDR1 MNHNS and CDR2 SASEGT come from the germline V gene. The CDR3 bases are TGTGCCAGCAGTGTACAGAGAAATTCACCCCTCCACTTT. Encoded protein: CASSVQRNSPLHF.

This rearrangement joins TRBV23-1 to TRBJ2-7; 12 nucleotides agree with TRBD1. TRBV23-1 is flagged as an ORF with uncertain function. The length of the CDR3 is 16 residues. The trim removed 3 bases at V and 6 bases at J, leaving 9 bases unmatched. The CDR3 DNA follows: TGCGCCAGCAGTCACCGGGGGGGGACAGGGGGCAGCGAGCAGTACTTC. Translated, it gives CASSHRGGTGGSEQYF.

The chain uses TRBV7-8 and TRBJ1-6; D call uncertain. There are 15 residues in the CDR3. Germline CDR1 and CDR2: SGHVS and FQNEAQ. Trimming shortened V by 2 bases and J by 7 bases, and 12 bases separated the two germline ends. The CDR3 DNA reads as TGTGCCAGCAGCTTATGGGCAGATTCCAATTCACCCCTCCACTTT. Residues: CASSLWADSNSPLHF. The whole variable domain, remainder taken from reference TRBV7-8 and TRBJ1-6, is GAGVSQSPRYKVAKRGQDVALRCDPISGHVSLFWYQQALGQGPEFLTYFQNEAQLDKSGLPSDRFFAERPEGSVSTLKIQRTQQEDSAVYLCASSLWADSNSPLHFGNGTRLTVT.

The V gene is TRBV19, the J gene TRBJ1-3, with no clear D. Germline CDR1 LNHDA, CDR2 SQIVND (reference sequence). The CDR3 is 15 amino acids. V shed 7 bases and J shed 0 bases, with 13 bases lying between them. CDR3 residues: CASTIGRFSGNTIYF. The CDR3 bases are TGTGCCAGTACCATAGGTCGGTTCTCTGGAAACACCATATATTTT.

This clonotype was counted between two and nine times. The chain employs TRBV7-2 and TRBJ2-5; weak D call: TRBD1 (6 bases). Germline V gene sequence: CDR1 SGHTA, CDR2 FQGNSA. The ends were cut back, 1 base at V and 2 bases at J, with 17 bases in the middle. The CDR3 totals 17 residues. The CDR3 DNA follows: TGTGCCAGCAGCTTAGGTCTTACAGGGAGTGGGCAAGAGACCCAGTACTTC. Encoded protein: CASSLGLTGSGQETQYF.

On this clonotype: One end of the junction does not line up with germline, which may come from a read error. This rearrangement joins TRBV5-1 to TRBJ2-1; 8 bases match TRBD1. The CDR3 spans 14 residues. In germline, CDR1 is SGHRS, CDR2 YFSETQ. CDR3 residues: CASSLDRVHNEQFF. The CDR3 DNA reads as TGCGCCAGCAGTTTGGACAGGGTCCACAATGAGCAGTTCTTC.

This chain links TRBV20-1 with TRBJ2-3; 12 bases agree with TRBD2. CDR1 DFQATT and CDR2 SNEGSKA come from the germline V gene (reference sequence). J lost 6 bases, V lost 5 bases, and 3 bases had no gene match. This CDR3 has 13 amino acids. CDR3 loop: CSAQLAGGDTQYF. As DNA, the CDR3 is TGCAGTGCTCAACTAGCGGGAGGTGATACGCAGTATTTT.

The CDR3 region has the DNA TGTGCCAGCAGCTCCAGAGACGGTAGGGTTCACTTT. It specifies CASSSRDGRVHF. V and J are TRBV9 and TRBJ1-6; unclear D gene. V gave up 4 bases and J gave up 19 bases, with 18 bases separating them. Germline V CDR1 and CDR2: SGDLS, YYNGEE. This CDR3 has 12 residues.

This sequence joins TRBV7-2 and TRBJ2-7; D might be TRBD1 (5 bases). The CDR3 sequence is 14 residues long. Germline lookup yields CDR1 SGHTA and CDR2 FQGNSA. V was cut by 5 bases and J by 4 bases, with 15 bases left in between. This CDR3 reads CASSPRQPIYEQYF. The CDR3 DNA follows: TGTGCCAGCAGCCCTCGACAGCCTATTTACGAGCAGTACTTC.

This clonotype was observed a few times. J is TRBJ1-1 and V is TRBV5-4; the D is unclear. Germline assignment: CDR1 SGHNT and CDR2 YYREEE (reference sequence). Trimming left V 0 bases short and J 0 bases short, with 12 bases between. CDR3 length: 16 residues. CDR3 sequence: CASSLEPDAMNTEAFF. The DNA for the CDR3 is TGTGCCAGCAGCTTGGAACCGGATGCCATGAACACTGAAGCTTTCTTT.

This clonotype was observed a handful of times. The chain carries TRBV7-9 and TRBJ1-1, with a possible D match to TRBD1 (5 bases). There are 15 residues in the CDR3. V shed 0 bases and J shed 0 bases, with 8 bases lying between them. The germline V gene encodes CDR1 SEHNR and CDR2 FQNEAQ (reference sequence). In nucleotides, the CDR3 is TGTGCCAGCAGCTTAGCGCAGGGTTTGAACACTGAAGCTTTCTTT. The encoded protein is CASSLAQGLNTEAFF.